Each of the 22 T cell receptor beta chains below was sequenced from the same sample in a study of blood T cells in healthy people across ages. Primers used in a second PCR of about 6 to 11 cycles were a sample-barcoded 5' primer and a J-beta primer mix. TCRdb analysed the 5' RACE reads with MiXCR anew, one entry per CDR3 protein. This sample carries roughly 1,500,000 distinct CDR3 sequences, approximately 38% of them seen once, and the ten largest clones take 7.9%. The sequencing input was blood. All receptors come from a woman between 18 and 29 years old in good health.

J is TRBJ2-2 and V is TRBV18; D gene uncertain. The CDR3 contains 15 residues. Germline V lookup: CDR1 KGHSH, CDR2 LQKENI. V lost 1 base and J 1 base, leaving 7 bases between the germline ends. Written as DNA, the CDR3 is TGTGCCAGCTCACCACTAGGGCAGAACACCGGGGAGCTGTTTTTT. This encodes CASSPLGQNTGELFF. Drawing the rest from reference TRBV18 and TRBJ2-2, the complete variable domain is NAGVMQNPRHLVRRRGQEARLRCSPMKGHSHVYWYRQLPEEGLKFMVYLQKENIIDESGMPKERFSAEFPKEGPSILRIQQVVRGDSAAYFCASSPLGQNTGELFFGEGSRLTVL.

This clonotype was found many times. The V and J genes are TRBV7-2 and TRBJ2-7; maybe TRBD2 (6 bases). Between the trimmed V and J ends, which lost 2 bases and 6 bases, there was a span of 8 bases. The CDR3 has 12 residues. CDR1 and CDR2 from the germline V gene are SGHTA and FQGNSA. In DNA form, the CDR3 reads TGTGCCAGCAGCTTACGCGGGACCGAGCAGTACTTC. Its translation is CASSLRGTEQYF.

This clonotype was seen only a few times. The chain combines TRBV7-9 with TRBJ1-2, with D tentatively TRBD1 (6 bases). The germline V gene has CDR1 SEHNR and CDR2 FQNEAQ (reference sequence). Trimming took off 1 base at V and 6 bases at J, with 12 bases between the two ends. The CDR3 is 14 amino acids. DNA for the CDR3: TGTGCCAGCAGCTTAGATTTGGGGGCCGATGGCTACACCTTC. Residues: CASSLDLGADGYTF. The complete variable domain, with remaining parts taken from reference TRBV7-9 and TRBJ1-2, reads DTGVSQNPRHKITKRGQNVTFRCDPISEHNRLYWYRQTLGQGPEFLTYFQNEAQLEKSRLLSDRFSAERPKGSFSTLEIQRTEQGDSAMYLCASSLDLGADGYTFGSGTRLTVV.

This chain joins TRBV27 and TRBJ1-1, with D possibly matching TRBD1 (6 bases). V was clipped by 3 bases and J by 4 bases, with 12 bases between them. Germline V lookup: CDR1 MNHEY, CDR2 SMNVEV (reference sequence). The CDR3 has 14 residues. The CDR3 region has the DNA TGTGCCAGCAGTTTCGGGGGCGAGACCACTGAAGCTTTCTTT. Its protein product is CASSFGGETTEAFF.

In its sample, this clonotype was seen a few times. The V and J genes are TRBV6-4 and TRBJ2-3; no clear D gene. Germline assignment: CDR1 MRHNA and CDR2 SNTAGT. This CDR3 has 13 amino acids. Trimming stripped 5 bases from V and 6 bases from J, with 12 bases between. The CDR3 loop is CASSSERSDTQYF. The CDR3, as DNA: TGTGCCAGCAGTTCGGAGCGATCCGATACGCAGTATTTT.

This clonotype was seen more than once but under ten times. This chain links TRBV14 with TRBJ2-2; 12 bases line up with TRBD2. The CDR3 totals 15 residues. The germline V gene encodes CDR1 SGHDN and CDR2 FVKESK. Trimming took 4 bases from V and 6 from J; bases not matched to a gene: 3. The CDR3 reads CASSLRLAGAGELFF. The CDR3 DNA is TGTGCCAGCAGCCTGAGACTAGCGGGAGCCGGGGAGCTGTTTTTT. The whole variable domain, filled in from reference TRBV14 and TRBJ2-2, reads EAGVTQFPSHSVIEKGQTVTLRCDPISGHDNLYWYRRVMGKEIKFLLHFVKESKQDESGMPNNRFLAERTGGTYSTLKVQPAELEDSGVYFCASSLRLAGAGELFFGEGSRLTVL.

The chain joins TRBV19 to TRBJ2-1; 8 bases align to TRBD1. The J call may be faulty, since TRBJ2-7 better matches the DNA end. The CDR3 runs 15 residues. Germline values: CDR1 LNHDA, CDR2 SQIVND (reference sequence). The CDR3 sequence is CASSISGGSYNEQYF. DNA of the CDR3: TGTGCCAGTAGTATATCAGGGGGCTCCTACAATGAGCAGTACTTC.

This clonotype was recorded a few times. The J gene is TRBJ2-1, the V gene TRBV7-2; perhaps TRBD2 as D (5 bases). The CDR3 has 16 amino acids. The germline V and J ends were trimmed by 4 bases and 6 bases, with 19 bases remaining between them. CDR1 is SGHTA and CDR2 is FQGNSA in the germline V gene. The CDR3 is CASSSRGGIPTNEQFF. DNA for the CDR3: TGTGCCAGCAGCTCCCGGGGTGGGATACCAACCAATGAGCAGTTCTTC.

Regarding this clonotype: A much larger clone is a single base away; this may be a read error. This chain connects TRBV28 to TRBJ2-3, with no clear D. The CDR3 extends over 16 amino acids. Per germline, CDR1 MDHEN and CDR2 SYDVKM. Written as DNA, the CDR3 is TGTACCAGCAGTATACCGACTGCCACTAGCACAGATACGCAGTATTTT. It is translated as CTSSIPTATSTDTQYF. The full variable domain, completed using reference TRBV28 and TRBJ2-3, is DVKVTQSSRYLVKRTGEKVFLECVQDMDHENMFWYRQDPGLGLRLIYFSYDVKMKEKGDIPEGYSVSREKKERFSLILESASTNQTSMYLCTSSIPTATSTDTQYFGPGTRLTVL.

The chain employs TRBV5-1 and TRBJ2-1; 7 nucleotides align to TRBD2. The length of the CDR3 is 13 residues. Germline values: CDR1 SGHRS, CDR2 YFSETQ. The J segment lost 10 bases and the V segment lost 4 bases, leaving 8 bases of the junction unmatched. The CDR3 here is CASSVDRGGEQFF. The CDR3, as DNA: TGCGCCAGCAGCGTGGATCGGGGAGGGGAGCAGTTCTTC.

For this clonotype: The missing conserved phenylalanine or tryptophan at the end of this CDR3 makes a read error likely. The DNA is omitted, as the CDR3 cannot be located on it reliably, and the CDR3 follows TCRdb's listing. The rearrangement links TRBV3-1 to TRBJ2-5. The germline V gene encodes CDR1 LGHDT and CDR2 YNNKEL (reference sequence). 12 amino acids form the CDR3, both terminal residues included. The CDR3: CASSLGGRDPVL.

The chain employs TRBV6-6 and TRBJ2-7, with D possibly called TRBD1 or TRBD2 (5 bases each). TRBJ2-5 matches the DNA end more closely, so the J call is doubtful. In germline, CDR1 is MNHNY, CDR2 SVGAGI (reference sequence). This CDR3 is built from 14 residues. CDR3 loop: CASSGGLQGGTQYF. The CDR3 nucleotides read TGTGCCAGCAGTGGCGGGCTCCAGGGTGGGACCCAGTACTTC.

The chain's CDR3 is CASSLFSGGARNTEAFF. The DNA for the CDR3 is TGTGCCAGCAGTTTATTTTCGGGGGGCGCCCGAAACACTGAAGCTTTCTTT. This sequence joins TRBV28 and TRBJ1-1; perhaps TRBD1 as D (6 bases). Germline loops: CDR1 MDHEN, CDR2 SYDVKM. Trimming removed 1 base at V and 2 bases at J, with 17 bases between. This CDR3 has 17 residues.

CDR3 in amino acids: CASSPGTGMHVQYF. The CDR3 DNA is TGTGCCAGCAGCCCCGGGACAGGGATGCACGTGCAGTACTTC. The rearrangement uses TRBV3-1 and TRBJ2-7, with 9 bases matching TRBD1. Looked up from germline, CDR1 is LGHDT and CDR2 is YNNKEL (reference sequence). V lost 4 bases, J lost 9 bases, and 10 bases stayed unmatched. The CDR3 spans 14 residues.

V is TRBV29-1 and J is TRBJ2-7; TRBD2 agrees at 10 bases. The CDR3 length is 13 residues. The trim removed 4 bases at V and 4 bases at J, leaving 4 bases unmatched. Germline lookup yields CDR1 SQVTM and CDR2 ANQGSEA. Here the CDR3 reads CSVGASGGYEQYF. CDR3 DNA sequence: TGCAGCGTTGGCGCTAGCGGGGGTTACGAGCAGTACTTC.

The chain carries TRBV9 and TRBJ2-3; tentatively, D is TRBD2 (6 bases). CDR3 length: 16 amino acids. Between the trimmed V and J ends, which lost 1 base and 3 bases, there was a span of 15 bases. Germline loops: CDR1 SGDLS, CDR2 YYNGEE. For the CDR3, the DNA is TGTGCCAGCAGCGTACTCGGGAGCGGCGGGACAGATACGCAGTATTTT. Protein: CASSVLGSGGTDTQYF.

The CDR3, as DNA: TGTGCCAGCGTCGCCACGGAGGGAGGCTATGGCTACACCTTC. Translating it yields CASVATEGGYGYTF. The rearrangement joins TRBV21-1 to TRBJ1-2. TRBV21-1 is listed as a pseudogene. The CDR3 is made up of 14 amino acids.

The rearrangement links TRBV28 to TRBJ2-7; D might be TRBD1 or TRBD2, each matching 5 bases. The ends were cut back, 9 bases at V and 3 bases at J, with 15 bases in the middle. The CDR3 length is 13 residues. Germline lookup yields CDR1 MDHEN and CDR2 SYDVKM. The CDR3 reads CASTGTLIYEQYF. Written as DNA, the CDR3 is TGTGCCAGTACCGGGACGCTGATCTACGAGCAGTACTTC.

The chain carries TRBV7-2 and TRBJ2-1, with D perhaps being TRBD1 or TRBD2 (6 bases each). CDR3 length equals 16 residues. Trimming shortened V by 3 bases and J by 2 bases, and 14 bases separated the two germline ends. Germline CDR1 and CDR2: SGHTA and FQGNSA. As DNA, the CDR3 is TGTGCCAGCAGCTTCGCGGTCGGGGGCGCCTACAATGAGCAGTTCTTC. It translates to CASSFAVGGAYNEQFF. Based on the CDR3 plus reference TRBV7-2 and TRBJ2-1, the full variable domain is GAGVSQSPSNKVTEKGKDVELRCDPISGHTALYWYRQSLGQGLEFLIYFQGNSAPDKSGLPSDRFSAERTGGSVSTLTIQRTQQEDSAVYLCASSFAVGGAYNEQFFGPGTRLTVL.

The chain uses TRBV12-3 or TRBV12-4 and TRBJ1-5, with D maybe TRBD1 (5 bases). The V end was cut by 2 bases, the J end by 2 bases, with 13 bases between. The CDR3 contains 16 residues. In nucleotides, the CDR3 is TGTGCCAGCAGTTTAAGGGGAGGACTAGGCAATCAGCCCCAGCATTTT. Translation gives CASSLRGGLGNQPQHF.

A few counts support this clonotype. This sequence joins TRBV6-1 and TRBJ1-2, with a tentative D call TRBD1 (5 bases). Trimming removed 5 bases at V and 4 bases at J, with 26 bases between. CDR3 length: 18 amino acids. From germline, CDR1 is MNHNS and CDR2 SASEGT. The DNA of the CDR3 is TGTGCCAGCAGTCAATCGGGGCTTCAGGGCCGGATTGTCTATGGCTACACCTTC. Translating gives CASSQSGLQGRIVYGYTF.

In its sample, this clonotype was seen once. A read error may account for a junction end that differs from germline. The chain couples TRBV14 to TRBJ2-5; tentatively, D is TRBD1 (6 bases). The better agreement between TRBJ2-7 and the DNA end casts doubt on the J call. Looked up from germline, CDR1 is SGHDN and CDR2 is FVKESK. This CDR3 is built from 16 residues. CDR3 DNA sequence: TGTGCCAACAGCCACAAGAGATGGACAGCCCTCTCCGAGCAGTACTTC. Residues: CANSHKRWTALSEQYF.